This T cell receptor (beta chain) was sequenced during a study of CD8+ T cells in alopecia areata. In regard to this clone: Antigen unknown.

The germline V gene has CDR1 GTSNPN and CDR2 SVGIG (reference sequence). The CDR3 is 15 residues long. V was cut by 4 bases and J by 5 bases, with 20 bases left in between. Study-wide results and caveats: It was lesional scalp, especially alopecia totalis/universalis, that showed higher clonality than normal scalp.

RNA was isolated and reverse transcribed to cDNA, the sequencing template. The assay was immunoSEQ multiplex PCR, and TCRdb's table has in-frame clones only and misses some. The sample shows about 150,000 clones, 40% to 60% of them seen only once. The origin of this receptor is a human donor with alopecia areata. The starting material was CD8+ T cells sorted from blood, obtained at week 0. The chain is built from TRBV30 and TRBJ2-5; D could derive from TRBD1 or TRBD2 (6 bases each). The CDR3 here is CAWTPTPGASETQYF. CDR3 in DNA: TGTGCCTGGACCCCCACCCCGGGGGCTTCCGAGACCCAGTACTTC.